These T cell receptor beta chains were read from a single sample in a study of identical twins. TCRdb independently ran MiXCR on the 5' RACE reads; one entry per CDR3 protein. The sample yields some 790,000 distinct CDR3 sequences, roughly 18% seen once. The sample was also reused in another study, on T cells expressing NK-cell markers.

Sequenced: PBMCs. The receptor source for this set is a woman under 30 in good health. The CDR3 runs from the conserved cysteine through the conserved F or W.

V: TRBV6-1
J: TRBJ2-5
CDR3: CASSPARIQETQYF

V: TRBV7-8
J: TRBJ1-3
CDR3: CASSIRAETGNTIYF

V: TRBV6-2/TRBV6-3
J: TRBJ2-2
CDR3: CASSLRSRSTGELFF

V: TRBV15
J: TRBJ2-1
CDR3: CATSRSGQRPYNEQFF

V: TRBV12-5
J: TRBJ2-1
CDR3: CASVWRLAGEVGEQFF

V: TRBV6-5
J: TRBJ2-3
CDR3: CASSSGGHTDTQYF

V: TRBV21-1
J: TRBJ2-3
CDR3: CASKSRQGLRTDTQYF

V: TRBV30
J: TRBJ1-6
CDR3: CASNRAHNSPLHF

V: TRBV20-1
J: TRBJ2-3
CDR3: CSANLPAGPTDTQYF

V: TRBV5-1
J: TRBJ2-3
CDR3: CASRPGGSTDTQYF

V: TRBV9
J: TRBJ2-7
CDR3: CASSGGPGVQQYF

V: TRBV12-3/TRBV12-4
J: TRBJ1-1
CDR3: CASSPDRRKGWAFF

V: TRBV29-1
J: TRBJ1-2
CDR3: CSVLAPGQTIGYTF

V: TRBV12-3/TRBV12-4
J: TRBJ2-1
CDR3: CASSRDGRDEQFF

V: TRBV6-1
J: TRBJ2-1
CDR3: CASSPRVAAYNEQFF

V: TRBV20-1
J: TRBJ2-1
CDR3: CSAQTPHSYNEQFF

V: TRBV5-1
J: TRBJ2-1
CDR3: CASSLWDRSYNEQFF

V: TRBV3-1
J: TRBJ2-1
CDR3: CASSLGQGDEQFF

V: TRBV9
J: TRBJ2-1
CDR3: CASSVGSLGANEQFF

V: TRBV9
J: TRBJ2-1
CDR3: CASSVGGSGDYNEQFF

V: TRBV2
J: TRBJ2-7
CDR3: CARVRPSIHEQYF

V: TRBV6-1
J: TRBJ2-7
CDR3: CASGPQQGILGDEQYF

V: TRBV11-1
J: TRBJ2-2
CDR3: CASSSFGGGALDTGELFF

V: TRBV12-3/TRBV12-4
J: TRBJ2-1
CDR3: CASTGGSSGGSYNEQFF

V: TRBV9
J: TRBJ2-5
CDR3: CASSVGSNIGETQYF

V: TRBV20-1
J: TRBJ1-5
CDR3: CSARSGSGNQPQHF

V: TRBV18
J: TRBJ2-7
CDR3: CASSPGAPPGTYEQYF

V: TRBV12-3/TRBV12-4
J: TRBJ1-6
CDR3: CASGSGQFNSPLHF

V: TRBV3-1
J: TRBJ2-5
CDR3: CASSPSFLGREETQYF

V: TRBV7-2
J: TRBJ1-4
CDR3: CASSLVYGEKLFF

V: TRBV20-1
J: TRBJ2-2
CDR3: CSARDRAGELFF

V: TRBV5-1
J: TRBJ2-1
CDR3: CASSLVSTSYNEQFF